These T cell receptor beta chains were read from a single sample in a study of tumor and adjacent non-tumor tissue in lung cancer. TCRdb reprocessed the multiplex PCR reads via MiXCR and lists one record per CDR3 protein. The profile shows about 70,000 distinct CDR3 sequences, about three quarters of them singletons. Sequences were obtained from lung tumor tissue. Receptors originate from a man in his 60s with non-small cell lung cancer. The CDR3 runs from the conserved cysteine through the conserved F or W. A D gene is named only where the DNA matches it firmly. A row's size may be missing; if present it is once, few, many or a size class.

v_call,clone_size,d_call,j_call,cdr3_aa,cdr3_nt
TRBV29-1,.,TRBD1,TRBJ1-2,CSVGFNTWTGSNYGYTF,TGCAGCGTTGGCTTTAACACCTGGACAGGATCTAACTATGGCTACACCTTC
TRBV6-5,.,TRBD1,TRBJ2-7,CASSFKDRGDEQYF,TGTGCCAGTAGTTTCAAGGACAGGGGCGACGAGCAGTACTTC
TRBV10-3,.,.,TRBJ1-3,CAIFDGSSGNTIYF,TGTGCCATCTTCGACGGATCCTCTGGAAACACCATATATTTT
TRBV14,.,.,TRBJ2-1,CATNQAGRGNEQFF,TGTGCCACCAACCAAGCAGGCAGGGGCAATGAGCAGTTCTTC
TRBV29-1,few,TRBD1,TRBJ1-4,CSVGTGETNEKLFF,TGCAGCGTCGGTACAGGGGAAACTAATGAAAAACTGTTTTTT
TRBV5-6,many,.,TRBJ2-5,CASSLAGQQETQYF,TGTGCCAGCAGCTTGGCAGGGCAGCAAGAGACCCAGTACTTC
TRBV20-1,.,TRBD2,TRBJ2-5,CSAGRTSWRPQETQNF,TGCAGTGCTGGAAGGACTAGCTGGAGGCCCCAAGAGACCCAGAACTTC
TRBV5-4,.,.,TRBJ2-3,CASSHIERKPGDTQYF,TGTGCCAGCAGCCATATTGAGCGGAAGCCGGGAGATACGCAGTATTTT
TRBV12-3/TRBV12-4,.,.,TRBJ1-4,CASSPGRRSEQLFF,TGTGCCAGCAGCCCGGGACGGCGTAGTGAACAACTGTTTTTT
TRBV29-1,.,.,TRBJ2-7,CSVAGGREYDQYF,TGCAGCGTTGCCGGGGGCAGGGAGTACGATCAGTACTTC
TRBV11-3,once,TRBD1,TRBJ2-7,CANSPPGQGARKQYF,TGTGCCAACAGCCCCCCGGGACAGGGGGCCCGGAAGCAGTACTTC
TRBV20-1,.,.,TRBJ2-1,CSARDWAGISYSEQFF,TGCAGTGCTAGAGATTGGGCGGGAATATCTTACAGTGAGCAGTTCTTT
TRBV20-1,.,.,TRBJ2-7,CNARGAGNPYEQYF,TGCAATGCTAGAGGCGCGGGGAACCCCTACGAGCAGTACTTC
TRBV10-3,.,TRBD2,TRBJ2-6,CVISEHETSGRSSGANVLTF,TGTGTCATCAGTGAACATGAGACTAGCGGGAGGAGCTCTGGGGCCAACGTCCTGACTTTC
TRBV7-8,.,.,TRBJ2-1,CASSLNFRLTYNEQFF,TGTGCCAGCAGCTTAAATTTCAGACTAACTTACAATGAGCAGTTCTTC
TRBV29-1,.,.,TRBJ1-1,CSVKGVVNTEAFF,TGCAGCGTAAAAGGGGTGGTAAACACTGAAGCTTTTTTT
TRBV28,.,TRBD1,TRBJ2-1,CASRTGGKNIQFF,TGTGCCAGTCGGACAGGGGGAAAAAACATTCAGTTCTTC
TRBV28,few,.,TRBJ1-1,CASSLGSKNTEAFF,TGTGCCAGCAGTTTAGGGAGCAAGAACACTGAAGCTTTCTTT
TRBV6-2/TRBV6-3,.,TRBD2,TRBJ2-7,CASKSGTSGTYEQYF,TGTGCCAGCAAATCAGGGACTAGCGGAACCTATGAGCAGTACTTC
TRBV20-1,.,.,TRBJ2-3,CSAGPPTSRGAPTNMKYF,TGCAGTGCTGGACCACCGACTAGTCGGGGGGCTCCCACAAATATGAAGTATTTT
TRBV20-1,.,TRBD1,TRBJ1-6,CSVRTGENSPLHF,TGCAGTGTCCGGACAGGGGAGAATTCACCCCTCCACTTT
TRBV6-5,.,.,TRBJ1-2,CASMDDGGAGDYTF,TGTGCCAGCATGGATGATGGGGGAGCGGGCGACTACACCTTC
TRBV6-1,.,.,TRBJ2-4,CASSDIVLAENIQYF,TGTGCCAGCAGTGACATTGTTTTAGCCGAAAACATCCAGTACTTC
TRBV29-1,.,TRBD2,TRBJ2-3,CSDVAGAGSTDTQYF,TGCAGCGATGTTGCGGGAGCGGGCAGCACAGATACGCAGTATTTT
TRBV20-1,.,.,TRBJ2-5,CGTSAKGPTETQYF,TGCGGTACTAGTGCCAAAGGACCAACGGAGACCCAGTACTTC
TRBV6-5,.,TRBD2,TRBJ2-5,CASNSNSGMETQYF,TGTGCCAGCAATTCCAATAGCGGGATGGAGACCCAGTACTTC
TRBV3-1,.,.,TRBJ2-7,CASSQGSRIGYYEQYF,TGTGCCAGCAGCCAAGGAAGTAGGATAGGATACTACGAGCAGTACTTC
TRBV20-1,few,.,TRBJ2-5,CSAESTSGGGETQYF,TGCAGTGCCGAAAGTACTAGTGGAGGGGGGGAGACCCAGTACTTC
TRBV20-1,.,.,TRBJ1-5,CSVPQGRDQPEHF,TGCAGTGTTCCCCAAGGCAGGGATCAGCCCGAGCATTTT
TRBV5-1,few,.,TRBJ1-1,CASSLGETAGDTTEAFF,TGCGCCAGCAGCTTGGGGGAAACGGCTGGAGACACCACTGAAGCTTTCTTT
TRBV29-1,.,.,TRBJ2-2,CSDYPRVGGGELFF,TGCAGCGACTACCCCAGAGTCGGGGGAGGGGAGCTGTTTTTT
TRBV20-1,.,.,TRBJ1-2,CCARNGQEYGYTF,TGCTGTGCTCGCAATGGACAAGAATATGGCTACACCTTC
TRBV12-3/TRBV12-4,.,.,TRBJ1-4,CANSPGRRSEKQFF,TGTGCCAACAGCCCGGGACGGCGGAGTGAAAAACAGTTTTTT
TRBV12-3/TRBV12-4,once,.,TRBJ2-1,CASSLRGPRGVQFF,TGTGCCAGCAGTTTAAGAGGTCCAAGGGGTGTGCAGTTCTTC
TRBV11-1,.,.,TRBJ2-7,CASRCDRTIHEQYF,TGTGCCAGCAGGTGTGATAGGACTATCCACGAGCAGTACTTC
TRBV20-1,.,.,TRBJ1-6,CSARIGGQKGSPLHF,TGCAGTGCTAGAATAGGGGGGCAGAAGGGATCACCCCTCCACTTT
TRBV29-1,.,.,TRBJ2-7,CSVRSEKEQYF,TGCAGCGTTCGTAGCGAAAAAGAGCAGTACTTC
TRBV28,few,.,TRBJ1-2,CASSSPRRANYGYTF,TGTGCCAGCAGTTCCCCGCGCAGAGCTAACTATGGCTACACCTTC
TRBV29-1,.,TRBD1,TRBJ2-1,CSVEGTEGSYNEQFF,TGCAGCGTTGAGGGGACAGAGGGCTCCTACAATGAGCAGTTCTTC
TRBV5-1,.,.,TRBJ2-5,CASSLAGGSRGETQYF,TGCGCCAGCAGCTTGGCTGGCGGCAGTCGTGGAGAGACCCAGTACTTC
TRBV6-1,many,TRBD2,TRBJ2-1,CASGTSGRAGTYNEQFF,TGTGCCAGCGGGACTAGCGGGAGGGCAGGGACCTACAATGAGCAGTTCTTC
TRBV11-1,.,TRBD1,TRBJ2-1,CANSLGQGEQLF,TGTGCCAACAGCCTCGGACAGGGTGAGCAGTTATTC
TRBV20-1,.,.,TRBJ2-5,CSARRKGQTETQYF,TGCAGTGCTAGACGCAAAGGTCAGACAGAGACCCAGTACTTC
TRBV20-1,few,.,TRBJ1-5,CSASRGYQPQHF,TGCAGTGCTTCAAGGGGGTATCAGCCCCAGCATTTT
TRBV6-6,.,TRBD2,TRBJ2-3,CTSSYLPTGGDTQYF,TGCACCAGCAGTTATCTCCCCACGGGAGGAGATACGCAGTATTTT
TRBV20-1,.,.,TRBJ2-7,CSFLAENSYEQQF,TGCAGTTTCTTAGCGGAGAATTCCTACGAGCAGCAGTTC
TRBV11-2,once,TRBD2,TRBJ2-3,CTSVGGIDTQYF,TGTACCAGCGTGGGGGGGATAGATACGCAGTATTTT
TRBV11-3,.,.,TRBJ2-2,CANSLGGTNTGELFF,TGTGCCAACAGCCTCGGCGGGACGAACACCGGGGAGCTGTTTTTT
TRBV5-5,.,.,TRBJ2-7,CANSLGTRWTYEQYF,TGTGCCAACAGCTTGGGGACAAGGTGGACCTACGAGCAGTACTTC
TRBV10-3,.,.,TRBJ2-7,CVISDLAEGYEQYF,TGTGTCATCAGTGACCTGGCGGAAGGCTACGAGCAATACTTC
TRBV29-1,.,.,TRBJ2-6,CIVDLGEGANVLTF,TGCATCGTTGATTTAGGGGAAGGGGCCAACGTCCTGACTTTC
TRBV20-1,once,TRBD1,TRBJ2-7,CSARAGRGRYDQYF,TGTAGTGCTAGAGCGGGCAGGGGGCGATACGACCAGTACTTC
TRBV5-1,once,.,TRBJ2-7,CASAIQGPYEQYF,TGCGCCAGCGCAATACAGGGTCCCTACGAGCAGTACTTC
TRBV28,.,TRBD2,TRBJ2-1,CASSTGTSGSFEQFF,TGTGCCAGCAGCACCGGGACTAGCGGGAGTTTTGAGCAGTTCTTC